These 21 T cell receptor beta chains were sequenced from one sample in a study of CD4 and CD8 cells across lung adenocarcinoma regions. A single record per CDR3 protein comes from TCRdb applying MiXCR to the PCR reads. The sample holds under 20,000 distinct CDR3 sequences, roughly 50% seen once. Sequencing was carried out using CD4+ T cells from the margin of a lung tumor. The receptors shown here come from a male donor with lung adenocarcinoma. The CD4 and CD8 labels of this study may be unreliable.

This clonotype ranks as medium-sized. The genes are TRBV6-5 and TRBJ2-5; D call uncertain. From germline, CDR1 is MNHEY and CDR2 SVGAGI. Trimming removed 6 bases from V and 5 bases from J, with 16 bases in between. CDR3 length: 14 amino acids. The CDR3 bases are TGTGCCAGCAGCCTCGCGTCTGGGTCGGAGACCCAGTACTTC. Its protein product is CASSLASGSETQYF.

In regard to this clonotype: A junction end diverges from the germline sequence, so it may reflect a read error. The V and J genes are TRBV10-1 and TRBJ2-3; TRBD2 might be the D (6 bases). The CDR3 sequence is 19 residues long. CDR1 is WNHNN, CDR2 SYGVQD, per germline (reference sequence). The CDR3, as DNA: TGCGCCAGCAGTGAGTTGCCAGCGGCGGGGATGTGGAGCAAAAATACGCAGTACTTT. This encodes CASSELPAAGMWSKNTQYF.

The chain carries TRBV6-1 and TRBJ2-5; 9 bases match TRBD1. CDR3 size: 15 residues. V lost 3 bases and J lost 5; bases outside the gene matches: 7. Germline V gives CDR1 MNHNS, CDR2 SASEGT. The CDR3 loop is CASSEGDREVETQYF. The CDR3 DNA sequence: TGTGCCAGCAGTGAGGGGGACAGGGAGGTCGAGACCCAGTACTTC.

Note on this clonotype: One junction end disagrees with the germline gene, perhaps due to a read error. This chain connects TRBV27 to TRBJ2-3; possibly TRBD1 or TRBD2 for D (6 bases each). The CDR3 sequence is 16 residues long. Germline CDR1 MNHEY, CDR2 SMNVEV (reference sequence). In nucleotides, the CDR3 is TGTGCCAGCAGGGGAGTCGGGGGCGGCGACCCAGATACCCAGTACTTT. This sequence encodes CASRGVGGGDPDTQYF.

This chain joins TRBV11-2 and TRBJ2-6; a weak D match, TRBD1 (6 bases). The CDR3 is made up of 20 amino acids. Germline V CDR1 and CDR2: SGHAT, FQNNGV. Between the trimmed V and J ends, which lost 0 bases and 0 bases, there was a span of 18 bases. CDR3 region: CASSLEGTGKEHSGANVLTF. In nucleotides, the CDR3 is TGTGCCAGCAGCTTAGAAGGTACAGGGAAAGAACACTCTGGGGCCAACGTCCTGACTTTC.

At least ten counts were recorded for this clonotype. The chain couples TRBV28 to TRBJ2-5, with D uncertain. Trimming removed 6 bases at V and 2 bases at J, with 1 base between. The CDR3 extends over 10 amino acids. In germline, CDR1 is MDHEN, CDR2 SYDVKM. Here the CDR3 DNA reads TGTGCCAGCAGACAAGAGACCCAGTACTTC. It is translated as CASRQETQYF.

A word on this clonotype: Mismatch with germline at one junction end may stem from a read error. The V gene is TRBV24-1, the J gene TRBJ2-4; perhaps TRBD2 as D (5 bases). Germline V gives CDR1 KGHDR, CDR2 SFDVKD. This CDR3 is built from 14 residues. The CDR3 region has the DNA TGTGCCACCAGTGGTCTGGGAGCCAAAGACATGCAGTACTTT. This sequence encodes CATSGLGAKDMQYF.

The chain is built from TRBV10-3 and TRBJ2-5, with 8 bases identical to TRBD2. Germline-derived CDR1 and CDR2 are ENHRY and SYGVKD. CDR3 length: 15 amino acids. The ends lost 11 bases at V and 0 bases at J; junction bases unmatched: 11. The CDR3 bases are TGTGCCGCGGGGGGCGGGGGCGGTGACCAAGAGACCCAGTACTTC. Its translation: CAAGGGGGDQETQYF.

A note on this clonotype: A junction boundary mismatches the germline segment, possibly from a read error. The rearrangement joins TRBV6-1 to TRBJ2-4, with D perhaps matching TRBD1 or TRBD2 (5 bases each). Per the germline V gene, CDR1 is MNHNS and CDR2 is SASEGT. This CDR3 region has 15 residues. For the CDR3, the DNA is TGTGGCAGCGGCTCGGGGCAGGGAGCCAAAAACACGCAGTATTTC. Amino acid sequence: CGSGSGQGAKNTQYF.

This chain joins TRBV6-1 and TRBJ2-3, with 8 nucleotides matching TRBD1. J lost 0 bases, V lost 6 bases, and 2 bases had no gene match. The CDR3 is made up of 14 amino acids. Germline CDR1 is MNHNS and CDR2 is SASEGT. CDR3 amino acids: CASRTGGSTDTQYF. Written as DNA, the CDR3 is TGTGCCAGCAGAACAGGGGGGAGCACAGATACGCAGTATTTT.

The chain combines TRBV11-1 with TRBJ2-2, with 7 bases aligning to TRBD1. Germline CDR1 is SGHAT and CDR2 is FQDESV (reference sequence). V gave up 2 bases and J gave up 7 bases; unmatched junction bases: 10. This CDR3 region has 16 residues. The CDR3, as DNA: TGTGCCAGCAGCTTAATCCCGGGGACAGCTGGCGGGGAGCTGTTTTTT. Translation gives CASSLIPGTAGGELFF.

The chain recombines TRBV27 with TRBJ2-3; tentative D call: TRBD2 (7 bases). Germline V lookup: CDR1 MNHEY, CDR2 SMNVEV (reference sequence). V was shortened by 5 bases and J by 5 bases, with 23 bases between the two germline ends. The CDR3 consists of 17 residues. CDR3: CASSPGRGACAKDTQYF. DNA of the CDR3: TGTGCCAGCAGTCCTGGCCGGGGGGCGTGTGCCAAAGATACGCAGTATTTT.

This clonotype came up many times. The V call is TRBV6-4, the J call TRBJ2-6; D gene ambiguous. Germline V gives CDR1 MRHNA, CDR2 SNTAGT. The CDR3 consists of 14 residues. V lost 0 bases and J 2 bases, leaving 2 bases between the germline ends. CDR3 sequence (DNA): TGTGCCAGCAGTGACTCGACTGGGGCCAACGTCCTGACTTTC. This encodes CASSDSTGANVLTF.

This clonotype rates as medium-sized. This chain uses TRBV6-1 with TRBJ1-2; possible D gene TRBD1, 6 bases. Germline V gene data show CDR1 as MNHNS and CDR2 as SASEGT. The V end lost 4 bases, the J end lost 5 bases, and 17 bases lay between the germline ends. The CDR3 covers 15 residues. CDR3 residues: CASSAGGGASYGYTF. DNA for the CDR3: TGTGCCAGCAGTGCGGGGGGGGGGGCCTCATATGGCTACACCTTC.

This clonotype was observed many times. The chain recombines TRBV6-5 with TRBJ1-2; 8 bases line up with TRBD1. CDR3 size: 16 residues. Germline CDR1 and CDR2: MNHEY and SVGAGI. With 6 bases clipped from V and 6 bases from J, the junction kept 15 bases outside the gene matches. This chain's CDR3 is CASSSSPGQDFDGYTF. As DNA, the CDR3 is TGTGCCAGCAGCTCCTCACCGGGACAGGACTTTGATGGCTACACCTTC.

This clonotype has ten or more counts. The chain employs TRBV10-3 and TRBJ2-1; no clear D gene. This CDR3 is 11 amino acids long. Trimming removed 4 bases from V and 7 bases from J, with 5 bases in between. Germline CDR1 reads ENHRY; CDR2 reads SYGVKD. The chain's CDR3 is CAISVGNEQFF. Here the CDR3 DNA reads TGTGCCATCAGTGTTGGGAATGAGCAGTTCTTC.

This clonotype was seen once. At one boundary the junction diverges from the germline segment, which might be a read error. The chain recombines TRBV27 with TRBJ1-1, with D possibly matching TRBD1 (5 bases). CDR1 MNHEY and CDR2 SMNVEV come from the germline V gene (reference sequence). The CDR3 covers 12 residues. The CDR3 protein is CASRTANNGSFF. Written as DNA, the CDR3 is TGTGCCAGCAGGACAGCCAACAATGGCTCTTTCTTC.

This clonotype was seen ten or more times. This chain uses TRBV10-1 with TRBJ2-1, with TRBD1 matching 9 bases. The CDR3 has 13 residues. With 6 bases clipped from V and 11 bases from J, the junction kept 8 bases outside the gene matches. Germline V gives CDR1 WNHNN, CDR2 SYGVQD (reference sequence). This CDR3 reads CASRGQGSGKQFF. Written as DNA, the CDR3 is TGCGCCAGCAGGGGACAGGGTAGTGGTAAGCAGTTCTTC.

This clonotype is judged medium-sized. V is TRBV6-1 and J is TRBJ2-7; D is ambiguous. CDR3 length equals 14 residues. From germline, CDR1 is MNHNS and CDR2 SASEGT. V lost 2 bases to trimming and J lost 0 bases, with 8 bases between them. CDR3 loop: CASSEWGSSYEQYF. Here the CDR3 DNA reads TGTGCCAGCAGTGAATGGGGAAGCTCCTACGAGCAGTACTTC.

As for this clonotype: A much larger clone sits a single nucleotide away, making a read error possible. The chain uses TRBV14 and TRBJ2-1; D not resolved. The closer fit of TRBJ2-7 to the DNA end suggests the J call may be wrong. The CDR3 spans 14 residues. Germline V gives CDR1 SGHDN, CDR2 FVKESK. The CDR3 reads CASSQSGRHNEQYF. Written as DNA, the CDR3 is TGTGCCAGCAGCCAGTCCGGACGGCACAATGAGCAGTACTTC.

This chain's CDR3 is CASSLKGTSADTQYF. CDR3 coding DNA: TGTGCCAGCAGCTTAAAAGGGACTAGCGCCGATACGCAGTATTTT. V gene TRBV7-3 combines with J gene TRBJ2-3; 10 bases line up with TRBD2. The CDR3 is 15 amino acids. V lost 1 base, J lost 6 bases, and 4 bases stayed unmatched. The germline CDR1 and CDR2 sequences are SGHTA and FQGTGA. Combining the CDR3 with reference TRBV7-3 and TRBJ2-3 gives the whole variable domain GAGVSQTPSNKVTEKGKYVELRCDPISGHTALYWYRQSLGQGPEFLIYFQGTGAADDSGLPNDRFFAVRPEGSVSTLKIQRTERGDSAVYLCASSLKGTSADTQYFGPGTRLTVL.